This T cell receptor beta chain was recorded in a study of blood T cell repertoires in COVID-19. Study-wide context: From the United States, Italy and Spain came samples of acute and convalescent COVID-19. T cells, B-cell-depleted T cells, or PBMCs provided the cDNA or gDNA that served as material.

J was trimmed by 6 bases and V by 2 bases; bases with no gene match: 7. This CDR3 comprises 18 residues. Germline CDR1 reads SNHLY; CDR2 reads FYNNEI. Per the authors' pipeline: Using reference gene primer amplification, nucleated cell counts were estimated. Some clones are missing from TCRdb's copy, which holds only in-frame ones; the method was immunoSEQ multiplex PCR. V and J calls and clone size are given by that table; D and trimming were obtained from the DNA. The top ten clones hold about 8% of a sample with 300,000 or so clones, around 87% of them seen once. The chain uses TRBV2 and TRBJ2-2; the match to TRBD2 covers 15 bases. This TCR was sampled from a woman aged 45-60 years who had recovered from COVID-19. Sequencing was done on a sample of peripheral blood. The CDR3 here is CASSETGLAGGPAGELFF. The CDR3 DNA follows: TGTGCCAGCAGTGAAACAGGACTAGCGGGAGGGCCGGCCGGGGAGCTGTTTTTT.